This T cell receptor (beta chain) was captured in a study of CD8 T cells in Susac syndrome. About the research overall: Among the Susac syndrome patients who underwent sequencing, more than 5 had clinically active disease, while roughly eight of them were in remission. Patients with Susac syndrome were therapy-naive, on corticosteroids, or on intravenous immunoglobulin alone at the time that blood was drawn.

An amount of RNA that ranged from roughly 0.5 to 1 ug was reverse transcribed with random hexamers. TCRdb recomputed calls from the immunoSEQ multiplex PCR reads with MiXCR, one row per CDR3 protein. The sample has 80,000 or so distinct CDR3 sequences; 90% to 97% are singletons. The recently defined diagnostic criteria for definite or probable disease were met by the Susac syndrome patients. The sequence was collected from a human donor with Susac syndrome. Sequencing was carried out using CD8+ T cells from PBMCs.

CDR3 in DNA: TGTGCCAGCAGCCATGATCGGACAGCTTACTATGGCTACACCTTC. It specifies CASSHDRTAYYGYTF. The rearrangement links TRBV3-1 to TRBJ1-2; D may be TRBD1 (6 bases). The length of the CDR3 is 15 residues. V lost 3 bases, J lost 3 bases, and 14 bases lay in between. Germline V gives CDR1 LGHDT, CDR2 YNNKEL (reference sequence).